A selection of T cell receptor beta chains follows, all from one sample in a study of blood T cell repertoires in COVID-19. Data came from immunoSEQ multiplex PCR; TCRdb stores just in-frame clones and leaves some out. The sample contains 160,000 or so clones, over 70% of which appear only once. The material sequenced was PBMCs or T cells enriched from blood (not recorded which). All receptors derive from a woman in her thirties or forties with acute COVID-19. Each CDR3 is given with its conserved first and last residue. D genes are given only for firm matches. Some rows have no size entry. The others give once, few or many, or a class for an expanded clone.

CDR3 length,D gene,clone size,J gene,V gene,CDR3 DNA,CDR3 protein
13,NA,NA,TRBJ2-3,TRBV6-1,TGTGCCAGCAGTGAACAACTTTCGGAGACGCAGTATTTT,CASSEQLSETQYF
13,TRBD1,NA,TRBJ1-1,TRBV5-1,TGCGCCAGCAGCGCCCGACAGGGAACTGAAGCTTTCTTT,CASSARQGTEAFF
13,NA,NA,TRBJ2-7,TRBV3-1/TRBV3-2,TGTGCCAGCAGCCGAGGTACTAGCCCCGAGCAGTACTTC,CASSRGTSPEQYF
16,NA,NA,TRBJ2-2,TRBV10-2,TGCGCCAGCGGGAGTTGGGGAGAGGTTAACACCGGGGAGCTGTTTTTT,CASGSWGEVNTGELFF
18,TRBD1,NA,TRBJ2-3,TRBV27,TGTGCCAGCAGTTTTCGGTCGGGACAGCCGGAATACACAGATACGCAGTATTTT,CASSFRSGQPEYTDTQYF
16,NA,NA,TRBJ2-2,TRBV7-9,TGTGCCAGCAGCTTACACGGGGGGCGACTAACCGGGGAGCTGTTTTTT,CASSLHGGRLTGELFF
15,NA,NA,TRBJ2-3,TRBV3-1/TRBV3-2,TGTGCCAGCAGCCAAGCCGAGCGGTACACAGATACGCAGTATTTT,CASSQAERYTDTQYF
12,NA,NA,TRBJ1-1,TRBV4-2,TGTGCCAGCAGCCTCTTGAACACTGAAGCTTTCTTT,CASSLLNTEAFF
15,TRBD2,medium-sized,TRBJ2-3,TRBV5-1,TGCGCCACCCGGAAGGGGACTAGCGGTATAGATACGCAGTATTTT,CATRKGTSGIDTQYF
16,TRBD2,NA,TRBJ2-3,TRBV5-4,TGTGCCAGCAGCCCTCGGGTAGCGGGAGATACAGATACGCAGTATTTT,CASSPRVAGDTDTQYF